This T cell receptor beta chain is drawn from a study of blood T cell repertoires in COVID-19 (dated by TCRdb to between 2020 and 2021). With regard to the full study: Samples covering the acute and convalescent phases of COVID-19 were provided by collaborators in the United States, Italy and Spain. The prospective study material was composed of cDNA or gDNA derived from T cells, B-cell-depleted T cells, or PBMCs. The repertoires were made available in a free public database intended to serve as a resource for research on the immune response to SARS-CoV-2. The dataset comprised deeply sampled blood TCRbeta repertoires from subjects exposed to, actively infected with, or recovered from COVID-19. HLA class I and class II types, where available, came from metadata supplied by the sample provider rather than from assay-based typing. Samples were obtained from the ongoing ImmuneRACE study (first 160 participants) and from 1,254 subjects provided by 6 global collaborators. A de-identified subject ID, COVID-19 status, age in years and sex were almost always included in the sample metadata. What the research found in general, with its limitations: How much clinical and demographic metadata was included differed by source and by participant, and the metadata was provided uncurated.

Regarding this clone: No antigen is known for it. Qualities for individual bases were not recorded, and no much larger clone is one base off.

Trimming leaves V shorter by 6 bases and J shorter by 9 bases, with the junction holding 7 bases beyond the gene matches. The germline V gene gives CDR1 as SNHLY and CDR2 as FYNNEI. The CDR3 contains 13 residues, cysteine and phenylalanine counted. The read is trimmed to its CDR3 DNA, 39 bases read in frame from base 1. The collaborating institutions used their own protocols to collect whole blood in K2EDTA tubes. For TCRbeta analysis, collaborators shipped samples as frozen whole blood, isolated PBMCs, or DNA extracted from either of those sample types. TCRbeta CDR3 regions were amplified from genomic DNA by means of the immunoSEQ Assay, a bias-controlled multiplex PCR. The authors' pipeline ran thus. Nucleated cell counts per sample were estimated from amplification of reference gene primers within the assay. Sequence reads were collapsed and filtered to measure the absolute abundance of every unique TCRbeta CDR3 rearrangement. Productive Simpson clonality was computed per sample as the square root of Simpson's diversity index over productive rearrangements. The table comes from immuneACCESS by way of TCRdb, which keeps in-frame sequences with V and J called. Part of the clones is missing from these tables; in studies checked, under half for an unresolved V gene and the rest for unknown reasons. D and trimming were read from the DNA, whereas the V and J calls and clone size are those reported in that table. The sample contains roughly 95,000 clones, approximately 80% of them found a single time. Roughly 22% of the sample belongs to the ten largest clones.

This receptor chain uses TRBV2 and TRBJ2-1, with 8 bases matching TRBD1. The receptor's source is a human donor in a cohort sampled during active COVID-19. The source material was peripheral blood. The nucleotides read TGTGCCAGCAGCGACAGGGGATACGCTGAGCAGTTCTTC. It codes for CASSDRGYAEQFF.